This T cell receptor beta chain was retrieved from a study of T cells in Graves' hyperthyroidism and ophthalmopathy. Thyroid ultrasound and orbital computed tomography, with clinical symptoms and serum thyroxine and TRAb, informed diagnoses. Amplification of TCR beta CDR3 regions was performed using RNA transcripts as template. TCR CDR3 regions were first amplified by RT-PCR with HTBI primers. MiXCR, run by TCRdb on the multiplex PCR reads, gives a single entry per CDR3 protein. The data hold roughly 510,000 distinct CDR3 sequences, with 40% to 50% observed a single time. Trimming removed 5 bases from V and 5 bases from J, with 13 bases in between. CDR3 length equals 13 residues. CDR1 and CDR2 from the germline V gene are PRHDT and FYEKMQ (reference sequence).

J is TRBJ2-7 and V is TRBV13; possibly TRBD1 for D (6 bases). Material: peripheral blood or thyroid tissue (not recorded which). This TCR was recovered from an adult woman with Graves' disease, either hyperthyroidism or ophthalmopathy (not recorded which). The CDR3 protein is CASSENRDDEQYF. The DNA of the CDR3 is TGTGCCAGCAGCGAGAACAGGGACGACGAGCAGTACTTC.